A single sample is the source of the 31 T cell receptor beta chains below, sequenced in a study of T-cell reconstitution after alpha-beta-depleted transplantation in children. Preparing the TCRbeta library involved the use of unique molecular identifiers. TCRdb used MiXCR to reprocess the PCR reads, holding one entry per CDR3 protein. The sample includes about 78,000 distinct CDR3 sequences, roughly an eighth of them seen just once. Sample: PBMCs, mostly from graft donor cells, taken 180 days after TCRalphabeta/CD19-depleted stem cell transplant. These receptors all come from a male patient aged 2-10 years who had a stem cell transplant for acute lymphoblastic leukemia, so the T cells may come from the graft donor.

This clonotype has just a few counts. The chain combines TRBV19 with TRBJ1-5; D remains ambiguous. CDR1 and CDR2 from the germline V gene are LNHDA and SQIVND (reference sequence). The CDR3 consists of 12 residues. Trimming removed 4 bases from V and 8 bases from J, with 9 bases in between. The DNA for the CDR3 is TGTGCCAGTAGTACCTCCGTTAAGCCCCAGCATTTT. Translation gives CASSTSVKPQHF.

This clonotype was seen a handful of times. V and J are TRBV5-1 and TRBJ2-2, with 9 bases lining up with TRBD2. The CDR3 is 17 residues long. Germline CDR1 SGHRS, CDR2 YFSETQ. V lost 1 base and J lost 2; bases outside the gene matches: 6. The CDR3 region has the DNA TGCGCCAGCAGCTTGTGGCTAGCGGGGACCAACACCGGGGAGCTGTTTTTT. It yields the protein CASSLWLAGTNTGELFF.

V is TRBV25-1 and J is TRBJ1-2; D remains ambiguous. Germline lookup yields CDR1 MGHDK and CDR2 SYGVNS. The CDR3 runs to 13 residues. With 4 bases removed from V and 4 bases from J, the gap between germline ends came to 10 bases. This CDR3 reads CASSGASFYGYTF. CDR3 DNA sequence: TGTGCCAGCAGTGGGGCTTCTTTCTATGGCTACACCTTC.

The chain uses TRBV7-2 and TRBJ1-2, with D possibly matching TRBD1 (6 bases). CDR3 length equals 15 residues. The germline CDR1 and CDR2 sequences are SGHTA and FQGNSA. The V and J ends lost 3 bases and 0 bases respectively, with 11 bases between them. The CDR3 is CASSLQGSPNYGYTF. The CDR3 DNA is TGTGCCAGCAGCTTGCAGGGGTCTCCTAACTATGGCTACACCTTC. The full variable domain, with the rest looked up from reference TRBV7-2 and TRBJ1-2, is GAGVSQSPSNKVTEKGKDVELRCDPISGHTALYWYRQSLGQGLEFLIYFQGNSAPDKSGLPSDRFSAERTGGSVSTLTIQRTQQEDSAVYLCASSLQGSPNYGYTFGSGTRLTVV.

This clonotype was seen more than once but under ten times. The chain joins TRBV11-3 to TRBJ2-5; D is tentatively TRBD1 or TRBD2 (5 bases each). Germline assignment: CDR1 SGHNT and CDR2 YENEEA. V was trimmed by 5 bases and J by 5 bases, leaving 12 bases between them. This CDR3 contains 13 residues. As DNA, the CDR3 is TGTGCCAGCAGCCTCGGCAGGGACGAGACCCAGTACTTC. As protein: CASSLGRDETQYF.

This clonotype showed up just a few times. This chain uses TRBV20-1 with TRBJ2-5; either TRBD1 or TRBD2 may fit D (5 bases each). Germline CDR1 is DFQATT and CDR2 is SNEGSKA (reference sequence). Trimming removed 3 bases from V and 5 bases from J, with 10 bases in between. CDR3 length equals 12 residues. This chain's CDR3 is CSASQGDETQYF. The CDR3 DNA is TGCAGTGCTAGCCAGGGAGATGAGACCCAGTACTTC.

There are many counts of this clonotype. J is TRBJ1-6 and V is TRBV27; no firm D call. V lost 3 bases and J 3 bases, leaving 6 bases between the germline ends. This CDR3 comprises 14 residues. Germline values: CDR1 MNHEY, CDR2 SMNVEV (reference sequence). CDR3 loop: CASSFGRYNSPLHF. As DNA, the CDR3 is TGTGCCAGCAGTTTTGGCCGCTATAATTCACCCCTCCACTTT.

J is TRBJ1-5 and V is TRBV12-2; TRBD1 is taken as the D call from the table, unchecked against the DNA. TRBV12-2 is an annotated pseudogene. The length of the CDR3 is 15 residues. For the CDR3, the DNA is TGTGCAAGTCGCCTCGGACAGTGGAGCAATCAGCCCCAGCATTTT. Protein product: CASRLGQWSNQPQHF.

The chain uses TRBV12-3 or TRBV12-4 and TRBJ2-2, with 9 bases lining up with TRBD2. V dropped 6 bases and J dropped 4; count of bases not matched to a gene: 6. This CDR3 region has 15 residues. The chain's CDR3 is CASSLSGRVTGELFF. CDR3 DNA sequence: TGTGCCAGCAGCCTTAGCGGGAGAGTCACCGGGGAGCTGTTTTTT.

The chain carries TRBV6-5 and TRBJ2-1; D gene uncertain. The CDR3 is 15 residues long. CDR1 and CDR2 from the germline V gene are MNHEY and SVGAGI. Deletions cut 0 bases from V and 10 bases from J, with 16 bases between. The CDR3 DNA reads TGTGCCAGCAGTTACTCGATCAGGCAGTTAGGGGAGCAGTTCTTC. Residues: CASSYSIRQLGEQFF.

The V call is TRBV7-8, the J call TRBJ2-3; no definite D call. Germline CDR1 is SGHVS and CDR2 is FQNEAQ. This CDR3 is 14 amino acids long. Trimming took 2 bases from V and 1 from J, leaving 7 bases between them. The CDR3 loop reads CASSLMPGTDTQYF. CDR3 nucleotide sequence: TGTGCCAGCAGCTTAATGCCCGGCACAGATACGCAGTATTTT.

This clonotype occurred a few times. V and J are TRBV6-1 and TRBJ1-2; D unresolved. The CDR3 runs to 15 residues. V lost 7 bases and J 0 bases, leaving 15 bases between the germline ends. CDR1 and CDR2 (germline): MNHNS, SASEGT. The CDR3 sequence: CASTKLGRTNYGYTF. The CDR3 DNA reads as TGTGCCAGCACTAAGCTCGGCCGGACTAACTATGGCTACACCTTC.

This clonotype was seen only a few times. V is TRBV6-5 and J is TRBJ2-7; D possibly corresponds to TRBD1 (6 bases). Trimming left V 0 bases short and J 2 bases short, with 14 bases between. This CDR3 is 16 amino acids long. Germline V gives CDR1 MNHEY, CDR2 SVGAGI. This CDR3 is CASSYSTGLPTYEQYF. The CDR3 nucleotides read TGTGCCAGCAGTTACTCGACAGGATTACCCACCTACGAGCAGTACTTC.

The chain recombines TRBV27 with TRBJ2-7, with 8 bases lining up with TRBD2. This CDR3 has 15 amino acids. Trimming cost V 2 bases and J 5 bases; bases outside gene matches: 8. Germline assignment: CDR1 MNHEY and CDR2 SMNVEV (reference sequence). CDR3 DNA sequence: TGTGCCAGCAGTTTAGGCGGACTAGCTTGGAACGAGCAGTACTTC. This gives the protein CASSLGGLAWNEQYF.

This clonotype was seen many times. The rearrangement joins TRBV29-1 to TRBJ1-2; possible D gene TRBD1, 5 bases. The CDR3 runs 11 residues. Trimming pared 4 bases from V and 4 bases from J, leaving 7 bases between. Germline loops: CDR1 SQVTM, CDR2 ANQGSEA. CDR3 sequence: CSVGQGYGYTF. The CDR3 region has the DNA TGCAGCGTTGGGCAGGGCTATGGCTACACCTTC.

Here the CDR3 DNA reads TGTGCCAGCAGCCAAGATGGACGCAAGCAGTACTTC. This sequence encodes CASSQDGRKQYF. V gene TRBV4-2 combines with J gene TRBJ2-7, with unresolved D. The CDR3 runs to 12 residues. Germline V gene data show CDR1 as LGHNA and CDR2 as YNFKEQ. Trimming pared 0 bases from V and 8 bases from J, leaving 8 bases between.

The chain uses TRBV20-1 and TRBJ1-5, with 9 nucleotides matching TRBD1. Germline CDR1 DFQATT, CDR2 SNEGSKA (reference sequence). V lost 5 bases, J lost 5 bases, and 4 bases stayed unmatched. The CDR3 extends over 13 amino acids. DNA of the CDR3: TGCAGTGCTCGGACAGGGGCCCATCAGCCCCAGCATTTT. Residues: CSARTGAHQPQHF.

There are a few counts of this clonotype. V usage is TRBV20-1 and J usage is TRBJ1-5, with TRBD1 identical over 7 bases. In germline, CDR1 is DFQATT, CDR2 SNEGSKA (reference sequence). Unmatched junction bases numbered 17, after V lost 0 bases and J lost 6 bases. CDR3 length: 18 amino acids. The DNA for the CDR3 is TGCAGTGCTAGAGAAAGAAGGACAGGCGGATCTCGATTTCAGCCCCAGCATTTT. Its translation: CSARERRTGGSRFQPQHF.

The table lists this clonotype with many counts. This rearrangement joins TRBV10-3 to TRBJ1-6; the D is unclear. V was pared by 6 bases and J by 8 bases, with 11 bases between. The germline V gene encodes CDR1 ENHRY and CDR2 SYGVKD. CDR3 length equals 13 residues. This CDR3 is CAIRRGSDSPLHF. The DNA for the CDR3 is TGTGCCATCAGGCGGGGTTCTGATTCACCCCTCCACTTT.

Written as DNA, the CDR3 is TGTGCCAGCAGCTTATGGTTGACAGTTTCGAACACCGGGGAGCTGTTTTTT. Translating it yields CASSLWLTVSNTGELFF. The genes are TRBV7-8 and TRBJ2-2; TRBD1 might be the D (5 bases). Germline V gene data show CDR1 as SGHVS and CDR2 as FQNEAQ. There are 17 residues in the CDR3. Deletions cut 2 bases from V and 0 bases from J, with 13 bases between.

This clonotype was counted between two and nine times. V gene TRBV20-1 combines with J gene TRBJ1-1; D call uncertain. The CDR3 is 13 residues long. Germline CDR1 reads DFQATT; CDR2 reads SNEGSKA (reference sequence). Trimming left V 1 base short and J 1 base short, with 7 bases between. The CDR3: CSARGVQNTEAFF. Here the CDR3 DNA reads TGCAGTGCTAGAGGGGTCCAGAACACTGAAGCTTTCTTT.

The chain has TRBV4-1 and TRBJ2-7, with D uncertain. CDR1 and CDR2 (germline): MGHRA, YSYEKL. The CDR3 spans 13 residues. V was clipped by 4 bases and J by 5 bases, with 12 bases between them. The CDR3 sequence is CASSPRLAHEQYF. CDR3 nucleotide sequence: TGCGCCAGCAGCCCTAGACTGGCGCACGAGCAGTACTTC.

The chain's CDR3 is CASSLGTSGRLYEQYF. For the CDR3, the DNA is TGTGCCAGCAGTCTCGGGACTAGCGGGAGGCTCTACGAGCAGTACTTC. The chain couples TRBV28 to TRBJ2-7, with 15 bases aligning to TRBD2. V shed 5 bases and J 3 bases; nucleotides not matched to a gene: 5. Looked up from germline, CDR1 is MDHEN and CDR2 is SYDVKM. The CDR3 length is 16 residues.

This clonotype came up a few times. The chain carries TRBV10-3 and TRBJ1-3; D is unclear. V dropped 2 bases and J dropped 4 bases, with 3 bases sitting between them. CDR1 and CDR2 (germline): ENHRY, SYGVKD. The CDR3 extends over 12 amino acids. This CDR3 reads CAISEGGNTIYF. In DNA, the CDR3 is TGTGCCATCAGTGAGGGAGGAAACACCATATATTTT.

V gene TRBV5-5 combines with J gene TRBJ2-5; D is ambiguous. The germline V gene has CDR1 SGHKS and CDR2 YYEKEE (reference sequence). The CDR3 loop spans 12 amino acids. The germline V and J ends were trimmed by 3 bases and 7 bases, with 10 bases remaining between them. Written as DNA, the CDR3 is TGTGCCAGCAGCTCCGCTCCGTGGACCCAGTACTTC. It encodes CASSSAPWTQYF.

The chain uses TRBV4-2 and TRBJ2-7; D is uncertain. Trimming shortened V by 4 bases and J by 0 bases, and 7 bases separated the two germline ends. The CDR3 has 13 amino acids. The germline V gene has CDR1 LGHNA and CDR2 YNFKEQ. This chain's CDR3 is CASSPRSSYEQYF. Written as DNA, the CDR3 is TGTGCCAGCAGCCCCCGGTCCTCCTACGAGCAGTACTTC.

In its sample, this clonotype was seen a few times. Written as DNA, the CDR3 is TGTGCCAGCTCACCGGGAGCCCGACAACCTGGAAATGGCTACACCTTC. Encoded protein: CASSPGARQPGNGYTF. The chain employs TRBV18 and TRBJ1-2; D remains unclear. Germline assignment: CDR1 KGHSH and CDR2 LQKENI. The V end was cut by 3 bases, the J end by 6 bases, with 20 bases between. This CDR3 region has 16 residues.

This clonotype was detected a few times. The chain couples TRBV9 to TRBJ2-7; D gene uncertain. Germline V gene sequence: CDR1 SGDLS, CDR2 YYNGEE. This CDR3 has 16 amino acids. Trimming took off 4 bases at V and 1 base at J, with 18 bases between the two ends. The CDR3 region has the DNA TGTGCCAGCAGCCCCCAACCTCAGGCGTTATCCTACGAGCAGTACTTC. This codes for CASSPQPQALSYEQYF.

This clonotype has a count of ten or more. The chain is built from TRBV29-1 and TRBJ2-7; perhaps D is TRBD1 or TRBD2 (5 bases each). Germline V gives CDR1 SQVTM, CDR2 ANQGSEA. This CDR3 spans 14 amino acids. V lost 3 bases and J lost 12, with 24 bases in between. CDR3 residues: CSVEVSGTNPLAYF. CDR3 bases: TGCAGCGTTGAGGTATCCGGGACCAACCCTCTCGCGTACTTC.

This clonotype was picked up many times. The chain is built from TRBV12-3 or TRBV12-4 and TRBJ2-7, with D possibly TRBD1 on 6 matching bases. Trimming removed 3 bases from V and 4 bases from J, with 19 bases in between. There are 16 residues in the CDR3. CDR3 residues: CASSLIMGAGPYEQYF. CDR3 sequence (DNA): TGTGCCAGCAGTTTGATCATGGGGGCCGGCCCGTACGAGCAGTACTTC.

This clonotype turned up a few times. An end of the junction does not agree with germline; a read error may underlie this. The rearrangement joins TRBV12-3 or TRBV12-4 to TRBJ2-1; 8 bases fit TRBD1. CDR3 length: 16 amino acids. CDR3 DNA: TGTGCCAGCAGTTCTGTTCCCGGGACCGGACAGGGTGAGCAGCTCTTC. Translated, it gives CASSSVPGTGQGEQLF.